These 19 T cell receptor beta chains share one sample of origin, sequenced in a study of T cell responses to AZD1222 COVID-19 vaccine. Data came from immunoSEQ multiplex PCR; TCRdb stores just in-frame clones and leaves some out. The sample comprises approximately 110,000 clones, more than 75% of which are singletons, and just under 10% rests with the top ten. The material sequenced was peripheral blood, taken on day 0 of AZD1222 vaccination. These TCRs come from an adult in good health.

The chain uses TRBV25-1 and TRBJ2-7; the match to TRBD1 covers 10 bases. After removal of 6 bases from V and 3 bases from J, the junction contained 2 bases not matched to a gene. In germline, CDR1 is MGHDK, CDR2 SYGVNS. This CDR3 is 13 amino acids long. CDR3 in amino acids: CASRGQGVYEQYF. The CDR3, as DNA: TGTGCCAGCAGAGGACAGGGGGTCTACGAGCAGTACTTC.

As DNA, the CDR3 is TGCGCCAGCAGCCCCGCCATGAAAATAAGTCCGGGGGGCTACACCTTC. It is translated as CASSPAMKISPGGYTF. The chain is built from TRBV4-1 and TRBJ1-2, with D hard to call. Looked up from germline, CDR1 is MGHRA and CDR2 is YSYEKL. The CDR3 is 16 amino acids. The V end was cut by 4 bases, the J end by 8 bases, with 23 bases between.

The chain carries TRBV7-2 and TRBJ2-4; D could derive from TRBD1 or TRBD2 (6 bases each). From germline, CDR1 is SGHTA and CDR2 FQGNSA. The CDR3 has 13 residues. V gave up 0 bases and J gave up 8 bases, with 8 bases separating them. CDR3: CASSLAGGYIQYF. DNA of the CDR3: TGTGCCAGCAGCTTAGCAGGGGGGTACATTCAGTACTTC.

The chain carries TRBV7-6 and TRBJ1-2; 7 bases are shared with TRBD1. CDR1 is SGHVS, CDR2 FNYEAQ, per germline. CDR3 length: 17 amino acids. With V trimmed by 1 base and J by 7 bases, 15 bases remained unmatched. The CDR3 bases are TGTGCCAGCAGCTTAGAGCAGGGGGATGGGGACATGGGTGGCTACACCTTC. Amino acids: CASSLEQGDGDMGGYTF.

The V and J genes are TRBV11-3 and TRBJ1-1; possibly TRBD1 for D (5 bases). The V end lost 4 bases, the J end lost 6 bases, and 15 bases lay between the germline ends. Germline CDR1 SGHNT, CDR2 YENEEA. The CDR3 is 14 amino acids. CDR3 region: CASSSLGVEAEAFF. CDR3 nucleotide sequence: TGTGCCAGCAGCTCACTGGGGGTCGAGGCTGAAGCTTTCTTT.

This clone was detected a few times. The rearrangement links TRBV27 to TRBJ1-3; D is undetermined. The CDR3 is made up of 13 amino acids. V was cut by 2 bases and J by 3 bases, with 5 bases left in between. The germline V gene has CDR1 MNHEY and CDR2 SMNVEV (reference sequence). CDR3 loop: CASSLAVGNTIYF. The CDR3 coding sequence is TGTGCCAGCAGTTTAGCGGTTGGAAACACCATATATTTT.

The V call is TRBV7-8, the J call TRBJ2-1, with 7 bases that match TRBD1. Germline CDR1 reads SGHVS; CDR2 reads FQNEAQ. The CDR3 extends over 15 amino acids. V was clipped by 6 bases and J by 0 bases; unmatched bases: 5. The CDR3 loop reads CASSKQGSSYNEQFF. CDR3 nucleotides: TGTGCCAGCAGTAAACAGGGGAGCTCCTACAATGAGCAGTTCTTC.

J is TRBJ2-7 and V is TRBV7-9; TRBD2 aligns across 13 bases. Germline CDR1 SEHNR, CDR2 FQNEAQ (reference sequence). Trimming at V came to 5 bases and at J to 6 bases, leaving 4 bases not matched to a gene. The CDR3 is made up of 14 amino acids. CDR3 sequence reads: CASSPGLAGIEQYF. CDR3 coding DNA: TGTGCCAGCAGCCCGGGACTAGCGGGAATCGAGCAGTACTTC.

This chain connects TRBV7-9 to TRBJ2-5; D perhaps matches TRBD1 (6 bases). Trimming shortened V by 3 bases and J by 4 bases, and 12 bases separated the two germline ends. Germline CDR1 is SEHNR and CDR2 is FQNEAQ (reference sequence). This CDR3 has 14 amino acids. The CDR3 DNA sequence: TGTGCCAGCAGCTTTGTTCTAGGGGGAGAGACCCAGTACTTC. This codes for CASSFVLGGETQYF.

This clone has only one observation. The chain combines TRBV7-3 with TRBJ2-1; tentative D call: TRBD2 (5 bases). The CDR3 is 16 amino acids. The germline V gene encodes CDR1 SGHTA and CDR2 FQGTGA. Trimming left V 2 bases short and J 4 bases short, with 15 bases between. This CDR3 is CASSLESGPPYNEQFF. CDR3 in DNA: TGTGCCAGCAGCTTAGAAAGCGGACCCCCTTACAATGAGCAGTTCTTC.

The V call is TRBV3-1 (or the pseudogene TRBV3-2), the J call TRBJ2-1, with 7 bases fitting TRBD1. In germline, CDR1 is LGHDT, CDR2 YNNKEL (reference sequence). This CDR3 contains 12 residues. Germline trimming cut 4 bases from V and 15 bases from J; bases unmatched to any gene: 9. CDR3 sequence reads: CASSRTGRAAFF. The CDR3 DNA follows: TGTGCCAGCAGCCGGACAGGCCGGGCTGCGTTCTTC.

A remark on this clone: Other DNA variants within this sample encode the same CDR3. The gene calls are TRBV30 and TRBJ1-1; D unresolved. The germline gives CDR1 GTSNPN, CDR2 SVGIG (reference sequence). V was cut by 0 bases and J by 0 bases, with 5 bases left in between. The CDR3 runs 13 residues. The CDR3 bases are TGTGCCTGGAGTGTCCAACTGAACACTGAAGCTTTCTTT. Translated, it gives CAWSVQLNTEAFF.

V and J are TRBV27 and TRBJ1-6, with D uncertain. The V end was cut by 2 bases, the J end by 5 bases, with 7 bases between. Germline V gene sequence: CDR1 MNHEY, CDR2 SMNVEV (reference sequence). This CDR3 has 14 amino acids. CDR3 amino acids: CASSLRANNSPLHF. Written as DNA, the CDR3 is TGTGCCAGCAGTTTAAGGGCCAATAATTCACCCCTCCACTTT.

The chain employs TRBV29-1 and TRBJ1-5; D may be TRBD1 (5 bases). Germline-derived CDR1 and CDR2 are SQVTM and ANQGSEA. Trimming took 6 bases from V and 1 from J, leaving 16 bases between them. CDR3 length: 15 amino acids. CDR3 sequence: CSVITGASSNQPQHF. The CDR3 DNA reads TGCAGCGTAATTACAGGAGCCTCCAGCAATCAGCCCCAGCATTTT.

The V and J genes are TRBV7-8 and TRBJ2-7; TRBD1 agrees at 9 bases. Germline lookup yields CDR1 SGHVS and CDR2 FQNEAQ. The CDR3 is made up of 16 amino acids. The V and J ends lost 5 bases and 7 bases, in that order; junction bases with no gene match: 15. CDR3 sequence (DNA): TGTGCCAGCAGCCCATATCTCGGGACAGGGACCAAAGAGCAGTACTTC. Its protein is CASSPYLGTGTKEQYF.

The CDR3 DNA is TGTGCCAGCAGCTTGGCGGGGGCCTTCGGGGAGCTGTTTTTT. It codes for CASSLAGAFGELFF. The rearrangement joins TRBV5-6 to TRBJ2-2; D assignment may be TRBD1 or TRBD2 (6 bases each). V shed 0 bases and J shed 7 bases, with 10 bases lying between them. The CDR3 runs to 14 residues. Germline V gene sequence: CDR1 SGHDT, CDR2 YYEEEE.

The chain is built from TRBV11-2 and TRBJ1-3, with 9 bases fitting TRBD1. The V gene's germline CDR1 is SGHAT and CDR2 FQNNGV. With V trimmed by 1 base and J by 4 bases, 14 bases remained unmatched. The CDR3 length is 19 residues. CDR3 loop: CASSLAGTGIPRGGNTIYF. CDR3 sequence (DNA): TGTGCCAGCAGCTTAGCCGGGACAGGGATCCCGCGAGGAGGAAACACCATATATTTT.

The chain recombines TRBV7-2 with TRBJ2-3, with D maybe TRBD1 (6 bases). Germline assignment: CDR1 SGHTA and CDR2 FQGNSA. The CDR3 consists of 14 residues. Trimming cost V 5 bases and J 5 bases, with 14 bases left between them. CDR3 DNA: TGTGCCAGCAGCCCGACAGGTCAGGGAGATACGCAGTATTTT. Residues: CASSPTGQGDTQYF.

The CDR3 DNA reads TGTGCCACCAGCCCCCTGGTTGGTGAAGCTTTCTTT. Its translation is CATSPLVGEAFF. The genes are TRBV15 and TRBJ1-1; D is uncertain. CDR3 size: 12 residues. Trimming stripped 5 bases from V and 7 bases from J, with 11 bases between. CDR1 is LNHNV, CDR2 YYDKDF, per germline (reference sequence).